This T cell receptor beta chain was retrieved from a study of regulatory T cells in long-lasting Graves disease. V shed 4 bases and J 11 bases; nucleotides not matched to a gene: 14. This CDR3 comprises 15 residues. Germline values: CDR1 SEHNR, CDR2 FQNEAQ (reference sequence). Researchers made TCR beta libraries by using iRepertoire HTBI primers and running Arm-PCR on CDR3 regions. TCRdb analysed the multiplex PCR reads with MiXCR anew, one entry per CDR3 protein. Counted here are over 650,000 distinct CDR3 sequences, around 30% occurring once; the ten biggest clones make up roughly 46%. The time point here: persistent/refractory GD, antithyroid drugs over 5 years with positive TRAb. RNA from PBMCs was the source of the TCR library. Graves' disease was diagnosed by American Thyroid Association guidelines. Peripheral blood, around 9 milliliters per patient, was collected in EDTA tubes.

This receptor was identified in a female donor with Graves disease. Sample: peripheral blood mononuclear cells (PBMCs), taken when the disease was refractory, from a patient treated with antithyroid drugs. The chain uses TRBV7-9 and TRBJ1-1, with 9 bases that match TRBD1. The CDR3 DNA follows: TGTGCCAGCAGCTCTCCGGGACAGGGCCGGGATGAGGCTTTCTTT. Amino acid sequence: CASSSPGQGRDEAFF. The whole variable domain, remainder taken from reference TRBV7-9 and TRBJ1-1, is DTGVSQNPRHKITKRGQNVTFRCDPISEHNRLYWYRQTLGQGPEFLTYFQNEAQLEKSRLLSDRFSAERPKGSFSTLEIQRTEQGDSAMYLCASSSPGQGRDEAFFGQGTRLTVV.